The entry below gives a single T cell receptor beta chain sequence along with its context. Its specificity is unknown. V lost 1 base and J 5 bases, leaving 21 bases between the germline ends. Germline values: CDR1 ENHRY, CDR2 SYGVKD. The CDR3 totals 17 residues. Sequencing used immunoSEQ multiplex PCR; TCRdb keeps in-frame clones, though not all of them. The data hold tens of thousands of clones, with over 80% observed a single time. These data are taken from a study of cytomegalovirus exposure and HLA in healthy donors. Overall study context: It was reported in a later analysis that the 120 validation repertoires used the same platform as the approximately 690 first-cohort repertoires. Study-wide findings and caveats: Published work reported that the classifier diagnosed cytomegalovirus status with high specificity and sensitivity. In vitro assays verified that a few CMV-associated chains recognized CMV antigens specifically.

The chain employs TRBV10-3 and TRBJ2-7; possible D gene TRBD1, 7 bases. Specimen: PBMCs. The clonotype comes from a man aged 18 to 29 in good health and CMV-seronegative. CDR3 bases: TGTGCCATCAGTGAGTTTATAGGAGGGGGCAACCCCCACGAGCAGTACTTC. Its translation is CAISEFIGGGNPHEQYF.